Below are 28 T cell receptor beta chains sequenced from a single sample in a study of T cell responses to AZD1222 COVID-19 vaccine. TCRdb's copy holds only in-frame clones and misses some; the assay was immunoSEQ multiplex PCR. The data show about 45,000 clones, about 82% seen once. This specimen consisted of peripheral blood, obtained 28 days after the second dose of the MenACWY control vaccine. These receptor sequences come from an adult who received the MenACWY meningococcal vaccine as a control.

V is TRBV19 and J is TRBJ1-6; possible D gene TRBD1, 5 bases. The CDR3 sequence is 12 residues long. Trimming shortened V by 3 bases and J by 14 bases, and 11 bases separated the two germline ends. Germline CDR1 and CDR2: LNHDA and SQIVND (reference sequence). The CDR3 reads CASSMRGGALHF. The CDR3 nucleotides read TGTGCCAGTAGTATGAGGGGTGGGGCCCTCCACTTT.

J is TRBJ1-4 and V is TRBV25-1; D unclear. Trimming left V 3 bases short and J 7 bases short, with 9 bases between. The CDR3 totals 13 residues. The germline V gene has CDR1 MGHDK and CDR2 SYGVNS. The CDR3 sequence is CASSDTWGEKLFF. As DNA, the CDR3 is TGTGCCAGCAGTGATACCTGGGGTGAAAAACTGTTTTTT.

This clone was detected only once. This sequence joins TRBV19 and TRBJ1-2; a possible D gene is TRBD1 (5 bases). In germline, CDR1 is LNHDA, CDR2 SQIVND (reference sequence). This CDR3 is 15 amino acids long. V was trimmed by 0 bases and J by 9 bases, leaving 17 bases between them. The CDR3: CASSIEGTARGSYTF. Here the CDR3 DNA reads TGTGCCAGTAGTATAGAAGGAACGGCCCGGGGGAGCTACACCTTC.

The V call is TRBV7-8, the J call TRBJ1-5; the D gene is possibly TRBD1 (5 bases). Germline CDR1 reads SGHVS; CDR2 reads FQNEAQ. V was cut by 5 bases and J by 3 bases, with 17 bases left in between. The CDR3 totals 16 residues. CDR3 nucleotide sequence: TGTGCCAGCAGCCGAATTACCGGGGGGTTCAATCAGCCCCAGCATTTT. Protein product: CASSRITGGFNQPQHF.

V is TRBV18 and J is TRBJ1-1, with 10 bases identical to TRBD1. CDR1 KGHSH and CDR2 LQKENI come from the germline V gene. The CDR3 is 13 residues long. V gave up 5 bases and J gave up 8 bases; unmatched junction bases: 5. The CDR3 loop reads CASSTGQGLEAFF. Written as DNA, the CDR3 is TGTGCCAGCTCAACGGGACAGGGGCTAGAAGCTTTCTTT.

The rearrangement links TRBV19 to TRBJ1-6, with D uncertain. The germline gives CDR1 LNHDA, CDR2 SQIVND (reference sequence). The CDR3 is 14 residues long. Between the trimmed V and J ends, which lost 6 bases and 5 bases, there was a span of 11 bases. The CDR3 here is CASRPRDNNSPLHF. In nucleotides, the CDR3 is TGTGCCAGTAGACCCCGGGATAATAATTCACCCCTCCACTTT. The complete variable domain, with remaining parts taken from reference TRBV19 and TRBJ1-6, reads DGGITQSPKYLFRKEGQNVTLSCEQNLNHDAMYWYRQDPGQGLRLIYYSQIVNDFQKGDIAEGYSVSREKKESFPLTVTSAQKNPTAFYLCASRPRDNNSPLHFGNGTRLTVT.

This clone turned up a few times. The V call is TRBV20-1, the J call TRBJ2-1; no clear D gene. With 6 bases removed from V and 9 bases from J, the gap between germline ends came to 9 bases. CDR1 is DFQATT and CDR2 is SNEGSKA in the germline V gene (reference sequence). CDR3 length: 10 residues. The CDR3 sequence: CSAPRAEQFF. The DNA for the CDR3 is TGCAGTGCCCCCAGAGCTGAGCAGTTCTTC.

The gene calls are TRBV27 and TRBJ1-4, with a tentative D call TRBD1 (6 bases). Per germline, CDR1 MNHEY and CDR2 SMNVEV (reference sequence). This CDR3 is built from 17 residues. V was clipped by 8 bases and J by 3 bases, with 22 bases between them. The DNA of the CDR3 is TGTGCCAGCGGGGCTGGACAGTTTTCCCTTTCTAATGAAAAACTGTTTTTT. Translating it yields CASGAGQFSLSNEKLFF.

V and J are TRBV20-1 and TRBJ2-3; D is unresolved. The germline V gene encodes CDR1 DFQATT and CDR2 SNEGSKA (reference sequence). The CDR3 is 12 residues long. With 3 bases removed from V and 9 bases from J, the gap between germline ends came to 13 bases. The CDR3 coding sequence is TGCAGTGCTAGTCTAGTAGTGGAGACGCAGTATTTT. Translated, it gives CSASLVVETQYF.

The CDR3, as DNA: TGCGCCAGCCAACTAGCGGGAGGTACAGATACGCAGTATTTT. This sequence encodes CASQLAGGTDTQYF. This chain links TRBV5-1 with TRBJ2-3; 12 bases fit TRBD2. V shed 7 bases, J shed 3 bases, and the junction held 3 bases outside the gene matches. The CDR3 has 14 residues. Germline V gene sequence: CDR1 SGHRS, CDR2 YFSETQ.

The chain is built from TRBV30 and TRBJ2-3; D possibly corresponds to TRBD1 (6 bases). Germline assignment: CDR1 GTSNPN and CDR2 SVGIG (reference sequence). V lost 2 bases to trimming and J lost 8 bases, with 14 bases between them. CDR3 length equals 13 residues. CDR3 in DNA: TGTGCCTGGAGTTCCTTGATCAGGGGTACGCAGTATTTT. It encodes CAWSSLIRGTQYF.

This clone has a single count. The V gene is TRBV7-2, the J gene TRBJ1-2; TRBD1 might be the D (6 bases). V lost 0 bases and J 5 bases, leaving 13 bases between the germline ends. CDR1 is SGHTA and CDR2 is FQGNSA in the germline V gene. The CDR3 extends over 15 amino acids. CDR3 nucleotides: TGTGCCAGCAGCTTAGCGGGGGCCGGGGCGTATGGCTACACCTTC. Amino acids: CASSLAGAGAYGYTF.

This rearrangement joins TRBV28 to TRBJ2-2; 11 bases match TRBD2. This CDR3 contains 15 residues. Germline CDR1 is MDHEN and CDR2 is SYDVKM. The V and J ends lost 7 bases and 0 bases, in that order; junction bases with no gene match: 1. CDR3 DNA: TGTGCCAGCACGACTAGCGGGGCGAACACCGGGGAGCTGTTTTTT. It translates to CASTTSGANTGELFF.

This clone occurred a few times. The chain couples TRBV2 to TRBJ1-4, with D perhaps matching TRBD1 (6 bases). The V end lost 2 bases, the J end lost 7 bases, and 11 bases lay between the germline ends. The CDR3 is made up of 14 amino acids. Per germline, CDR1 SNHLY and CDR2 FYNNEI. DNA for the CDR3: TGTGCCAGCAGTGAAATGGGGGGCGGTGAAAAACTGTTTTTT. Translation gives CASSEMGGGEKLFF.

CDR3 region: CASSLGSYGYTF. The CDR3 nucleotides read TGTGCCAGCAGTTTAGGAAGCTATGGCTACACCTTC. The chain couples TRBV28 to TRBJ1-2; D not resolved. CDR1 and CDR2 from the germline V gene are MDHEN and SYDVKM. Trimming left V 2 bases short and J 4 bases short, with 5 bases between. The CDR3 has 12 amino acids.

V is TRBV4-1 and J is TRBJ2-1; no definite D call. The CDR3 extends over 15 amino acids. Deletions cut 0 bases from V and 5 bases from J, with 11 bases between. The germline V gene has CDR1 MGHRA and CDR2 YSYEKL. The CDR3 here is CASSQESRGNNEQFF. The CDR3 DNA reads as TGCGCCAGCAGCCAAGAGTCTCGAGGTAACAATGAGCAGTTCTTC.

The chain's CDR3 is CASSQEIVGPMRQPQHF. The CDR3 region has the DNA TGTGCCAGCAGCCAAGAAATCGTTGGCCCCATGAGGCAGCCCCAGCATTTT. The chain recombines TRBV4-2 with TRBJ1-5, with unresolved D. CDR3 length: 17 amino acids. Trimming stripped 0 bases from V and 7 bases from J, with 19 bases between. Germline CDR1 reads LGHNA; CDR2 reads YNFKEQ.

The gene calls are TRBV12-3 or TRBV12-4 and TRBJ2-7; the D gene is possibly TRBD2 (6 bases). Trimming took 5 bases from V and 5 from J, leaving 13 bases between them. The CDR3 runs to 13 residues. The CDR3 sequence: CASSIWAGNEQYF. The CDR3 DNA sequence: TGTGCCAGCAGTATATGGGCGGGGAACGAGCAGTACTTC.

This sequence joins TRBV13 and TRBJ1-1; tentative D call: TRBD1 (6 bases). The germline CDR1 and CDR2 sequences are PRHDT and FYEKMQ (reference sequence). The CDR3 covers 14 residues. Between the trimmed V and J ends, which lost 5 bases and 8 bases, there was a span of 18 bases. The CDR3 coding sequence is TGTGCCAGCAGCGGCTATAACCAGGGGTCCGAAGCTTTCTTT. Translating it yields CASSGYNQGSEAFF.

This rearrangement joins TRBV11-2 to TRBJ2-3; the D is unclear. V gave up 7 bases and J gave up 2 bases, with 10 bases separating them. Germline CDR1 is SGHAT and CDR2 is FQNNGV. The CDR3 consists of 13 residues. The CDR3 reads CASTLGYTDTQYF. The CDR3 nucleotides are TGTGCCAGCACCCTCGGCTACACAGATACGCAGTATTTT.

Written as DNA, the CDR3 is TGTGCCAGCAGCCAATCGACAGGGCCGAACACTGAAGCTTTCTTT. Translation: CASSQSTGPNTEAFF. The chain joins TRBV16 to TRBJ1-1; TRBD1 agrees at 7 bases. V was pared by 0 bases and J by 1 base, with 2 bases of the junction left unmatched. CDR3 size: 15 residues. Per the germline V gene, CDR1 is KGHSY and CDR2 is FQNENV.

The chain joins TRBV28 to TRBJ1-4; D uncertain. This CDR3 has 18 amino acids. The germline V gene has CDR1 MDHEN and CDR2 SYDVKM. V was shortened by 3 bases and J by 7 bases, with 24 bases between the two germline ends. The CDR3 region is CASSFNPPNPARFEKLFF. The CDR3, as DNA: TGTGCCAGCAGTTTCAACCCCCCGAACCCAGCCCGGTTTGAAAAACTGTTTTTT.

This chain uses TRBV6-1 with TRBJ1-5; D is possibly TRBD1 (6 bases). The germline gives CDR1 MNHNS, CDR2 SASEGT. There are 16 residues in the CDR3. V lost 4 bases and J lost 2, with 15 bases in between. The CDR3 reads CASSAAGASGNQPQHF. CDR3 nucleotide sequence: TGTGCCAGCAGTGCGGCGGGGGCGTCCGGCAATCAGCCCCAGCATTTT.

The chain is built from TRBV2 and TRBJ2-1; 14 positions match TRBD2. CDR1 and CDR2 from the germline V gene are SNHLY and FYNNEI. The CDR3 runs 16 residues. Trimming at V came to 6 bases and at J to 4 bases, leaving 5 bases not matched to a gene. The DNA for the CDR3 is TGTGCCAGCAGGGGGACTAGCGGGAGCAGGTACAATGAGCAGTTCTTC. It is translated as CASRGTSGSRYNEQFF.

The V gene is TRBV15, the J gene TRBJ1-2, with 9 bases aligning to TRBD1. This CDR3 has 15 amino acids. After removal of 0 bases from V and 7 bases from J, the junction contained 6 bases not matched to a gene. Germline CDR1 is LNHNV and CDR2 is YYDKDF (reference sequence). This chain's CDR3 is CATSRDRGQGGGYTF. The CDR3, as DNA: TGTGCCACCAGCAGAGATAGGGGACAGGGAGGTGGCTACACCTTC.

This chain joins TRBV19 and TRBJ2-1; the D gene is possibly TRBD2 (5 bases). This CDR3 comprises 12 residues. The V gene's germline CDR1 is LNHDA and CDR2 SQIVND (reference sequence). The V end was cut by 5 bases, the J end by 11 bases, with 13 bases between. The CDR3 loop reads CASSLPLGQQFF. CDR3 DNA: TGTGCCAGTAGTCTTCCACTAGGCCAGCAGTTCTTC.

This chain links TRBV27 with TRBJ1-1, with D tentatively TRBD1 (6 bases). This CDR3 contains 16 residues. V lost 4 bases to trimming and J lost 1 base, with 16 bases between them. Germline loops: CDR1 MNHEY, CDR2 SMNVEV (reference sequence). CDR3 bases: TGTGCCAGCAGTTCCGGGAAGGGGGGTGGGAACACTGAAGCTTTCTTT. The encoded protein is CASSSGKGGGNTEAFF.

V is TRBV28 and J is TRBJ2-7; D assignment may be TRBD1 or TRBD2 (5 bases each). This CDR3 spans 14 amino acids. Trimming removed 3 bases from V and 3 bases from J, with 12 bases in between. Per germline, CDR1 MDHEN and CDR2 SYDVKM. The CDR3 spells CASSLTGPVYEQYF. The CDR3 bases are TGTGCCAGCAGTTTGACGGGACCAGTCTACGAGCAGTACTTC.